The next 20 T cell receptor beta chains were all read from a single sample in a study of radiation and T cells in renal cell carcinoma. Only in-frame clones appear in the TCRdb table, and some are missing; sequencing was by immunoSEQ multiplex PCR. In the table there are some 72,000 clones, over 80% of which are singletons. Time point given: blood 2 weeks post-SBRT. Treatment in this sample: 15 Gy SBRT to primary tumor, nephrectomy 4 weeks later. The sample was blood, taken from a patient whose treatment included radiotherapy and nephrectomy. The receptors were gathered from a man aged 60 to 69 with renal cell carcinoma.

The chain combines TRBV7-6 with TRBJ1-3; D perhaps matches TRBD1 (5 bases). The V and J ends lost 2 bases and 2 bases respectively, with 10 bases between them. There are 15 residues in the CDR3. Germline CDR1 is SGHVS and CDR2 is FNYEAQ. The CDR3 DNA reads TGTGCCAGCAGCTTACGTCGGGGGACTGGAAACACCATATATTTT. It codes for CASSLRRGTGNTIYF.

The chain couples TRBV6-1 to TRBJ2-3; 7 bases are a match to TRBD1. The germline V gene encodes CDR1 MNHNS and CDR2 SASEGT. The CDR3 covers 11 residues. V lost 9 bases, J lost 7 bases, and 4 bases stayed unmatched. CDR3 DNA: TGTGCCAGTGGGACAGTTCATACGCAGTATTTT. Encoded protein: CASGTVHTQYF.

This clone was seen just once. The chain links TRBV30 to TRBJ1-2, with 8 bases identical to TRBD1. The germline V gene encodes CDR1 GTSNPN and CDR2 SVGIG (reference sequence). The CDR3 runs to 13 residues. The junction had 10 bases not matched to a gene; V was cut back by 5 bases and J by 8 bases. The CDR3 DNA reads TGTGCCTGGTGGATCGGGACAGGCGGGGGCTACACCTTC. Residues: CAWWIGTGGGYTF.

The rearrangement uses TRBV30 and TRBJ2-3; D is unresolved. This CDR3 contains 13 residues. Per the germline V gene, CDR1 is GTSNPN and CDR2 is SVGIG (reference sequence). V dropped 3 bases and J dropped 3 bases, with 10 bases sitting between them. As DNA, the CDR3 is TGTGCCTGGAGGGTAGTTGGAACAGATACGCAGTATTTT. Protein: CAWRVVGTDTQYF.

This sequence joins TRBV10-1 and TRBJ2-5, with TRBD1 matching 8 bases. CDR1 and CDR2 from the germline V gene are WNHNN and SYGVQD (reference sequence). The CDR3 has 15 residues. J was trimmed by 5 bases and V by 2 bases; bases with no gene match: 7. CDR3 sequence reads: CASSEPTGVGETQYF. Here the CDR3 DNA reads TGCGCCAGCAGTGAGCCGACAGGGGTCGGGGAGACCCAGTACTTC.

This clone occurred a few times. The chain uses TRBV27 and TRBJ1-2; D remains ambiguous. This CDR3 is 14 amino acids long. In germline, CDR1 is MNHEY, CDR2 SMNVEV (reference sequence). The V end was cut by 3 bases, the J end by 3 bases, with 11 bases between. CDR3 sequence: CASSFPLRDYGYTF. As DNA, the CDR3 is TGTGCCAGCAGTTTTCCCCTCCGGGACTATGGCTACACCTTC.

J is TRBJ1-5 and V is TRBV21-1; the table's D gene call, TRBD1, was not cross checked with the DNA. TRBV21-1 is an annotated pseudogene. This CDR3 is built from 16 residues. The CDR3 coding sequence is TGTGCCAGCAGCACCTTACACAGGGGGCATCGTCAGCCCCAGCATTTT. Encoded protein: CASSTLHRGHRQPQHF.

In nucleotides, the CDR3 is TGTGCCAGCAGCTTAGATACGCAGTATTTT. Translating gives CASSLDTQYF. The chain has TRBV7-9 and TRBJ2-3; no clear D gene. CDR3 size: 10 residues. CDR1 and CDR2 from the germline V gene are SEHNR and FQNEAQ (reference sequence). V lost 1 base to trimming and J lost 7 bases, with 0 bases between them.

This clone is labeled medium-sized. The chain carries TRBV5-1 and TRBJ2-1; D possibly corresponds to TRBD2 (5 bases). Germline V gives CDR1 SGHRS, CDR2 YFSETQ. Trimming took off 4 bases at V and 9 bases at J, with 23 bases between the two ends. The CDR3 has 16 residues. CDR3 region: CASSPGGLAGGTEQFF. In DNA, the CDR3 is TGCGCCAGCAGCCCAGGCGGGCTAGCTGGCGGTACTGAGCAGTTCTTC.

This clone was counted once. This sequence joins TRBV25-1 and TRBJ2-5; D may correspond to TRBD1 or TRBD2 (7 bases each). The CDR3 is made up of 15 amino acids. The V end lost 8 bases, the J end lost 4 bases, and 20 bases lay between the germline ends. Germline lookup yields CDR1 MGHDK and CDR2 SYGVNS. CDR3 DNA: TGTGCCAGCCGTTGGGAGGGGGCAATGGGAGAGACCCAGTACTTC. Protein sequence: CASRWEGAMGETQYF.

V gene TRBV28 combines with J gene TRBJ1-2; 8 bases are a match to TRBD1. This CDR3 spans 17 amino acids. CDR1 is MDHEN and CDR2 is SYDVKM in the germline V gene. After removal of 5 bases from V and 4 bases from J, the junction contained 15 bases not matched to a gene. The CDR3 sequence: CASSPFGQGLNFYGYTF. The CDR3 bases are TGTGCCAGCAGTCCCTTTGGACAGGGACTCAATTTCTATGGCTACACCTTC.

CDR3 amino acids: CASSPRALITYEQYF. The DNA for the CDR3 is TGTGCCAGCAGCCCCCGAGCCCTTATTACCTACGAGCAGTACTTC. J is TRBJ2-7 and V is TRBV7-8; D unclear. V lost 5 bases and J 2 bases, leaving 16 bases between the germline ends. Germline V gene lookup returns CDR1 SGHVS and CDR2 FQNEAQ. The CDR3 spans 15 residues.

This clone was observed once. The chain has TRBV6-5 and TRBJ1-1; possible D gene TRBD1, 5 bases. Germline-derived CDR1 and CDR2 are MNHEY and SVGAGI. The CDR3 is made up of 13 amino acids. Between the trimmed V and J ends, which lost 8 bases and 2 bases, there was a span of 12 bases. The CDR3: CASRRGVNTEAFF. The CDR3 DNA reads TGTGCCAGCCGCCGGGGGGTTAACACTGAAGCTTTCTTT.

The chain joins TRBV6-5 to TRBJ2-5; a possible D gene is TRBD1 (6 bases). The end of the DNA is better explained by TRBJ2-7, so the J call may be wrong. Germline loops: CDR1 MNHEY, CDR2 SVGAGI. The CDR3 contains 14 residues. The CDR3 coding sequence is TGTGCCAGCAGAAGGACAGCCTCGGGCTACGAGCAGTACTTC. Amino acids: CASRRTASGYEQYF.

This clone was detected only a few times. The J gene is TRBJ1-3, the V gene TRBV6-5; no clear D gene. The V end was cut by 4 bases, the J end by 0 bases, with 4 bases between. There are 13 residues in the CDR3. Germline loops: CDR1 MNHEY, CDR2 SVGAGI. CDR3 DNA: TGTGCCAGCAGTTTAGCCTCTGGAAACACCATATATTTT. Protein: CASSLASGNTIYF.

The rearrangement links TRBV5-1 to TRBJ2-5, with 9 bases matching TRBD2. This CDR3 is 19 amino acids long. The V gene end was trimmed by 0 bases and the J gene end by 3 bases; junction bases not matched to a gene: 15. CDR1 and CDR2 (germline): SGHRS, YFSETQ. This CDR3 reads CASSLGLGLAGGLEETQYF. The DNA for the CDR3 is TGCGCCAGCAGCTTGGGCTTGGGACTAGCAGGAGGGTTGGAAGAGACCCAGTACTTC.

The chain employs TRBV7-8 and TRBJ2-2; 14 positions agree with TRBD2. Germline V gene sequence: CDR1 SGHVS, CDR2 FQNEAQ. CDR3 size: 19 residues. Germline trimming cut 5 bases from V and 1 base from J; bases unmatched to any gene: 9. The DNA for the CDR3 is TGTGCCAGCAGCCGAGCCTCGGGACTAGCGGGAGTGAACACCGGGGAGCTGTTTTTT. It is translated as CASSRASGLAGVNTGELFF.

The rearrangement joins TRBV18 to TRBJ2-5; 7 bases fit TRBD2. CDR1 and CDR2 from the germline V gene are KGHSH and LQKENI. Trimming removed 1 base from V and 2 bases from J; junction bases left unmatched: 7. The CDR3 totals 16 residues. The CDR3 region is CASSPLAPSGQETQYF. The DNA of the CDR3 is TGTGCCAGCTCACCACTCGCGCCTAGCGGTCAAGAGACCCAGTACTTC.

The chain has TRBV2 and TRBJ2-7; 7 nucleotides line up with TRBD2. Germline CDR1 is SNHLY and CDR2 is FYNNEI. V was clipped by 3 bases and J by 6 bases; unmatched bases: 8. The CDR3 loop spans 14 amino acids. The CDR3 loop is CASSESLASSEQYF. CDR3 nucleotide sequence: TGTGCCAGCAGTGAGTCACTAGCGAGCAGCGAGCAGTACTTC.

Remarks on this clone: At the DNA level, this CDR3 is encoded by other sequences in the same sample as well. V usage is TRBV5-1 and J usage is TRBJ2-5; possible D gene TRBD1, 6 bases. Germline-derived CDR1 and CDR2 are SGHRS and YFSETQ. V lost 2 bases, J lost 4 bases, and 9 bases lay in between. The CDR3 has 13 amino acids. CDR3: CASSLQGLETQYF. The CDR3 DNA is TGCGCCAGCAGCTTACAGGGTTTAGAGACCCAGTACTTC.